This T cell receptor (beta chain) derives from a study of Ad26.COV2.S vaccination and SARS-CoV-2 variants. Study background: The vaccine Ad26.COV2.S was put into the muscle once, or twice with 56 days between. Whole-study findings and limits: Total T cell responses were possibly underestimated by TCR breadth and depth analyses. Breadth, reportedly substantial, characterized the spike-specific CD8+ and CD4+ T cell responses after vaccination. Vaccine recipients showed a spike-specific TCR breadth that was higher than in placebo recipients.

With respect to this clone: Its target is not known.

The CDR3 is made up of 16 amino acids. The germline gives CDR1 SGDLS, CDR2 YYNGEE. V dropped 3 bases and J dropped 7; count of bases not matched to a gene: 9. The treatment: approximately 18 received Ad26.COV2.S at low or high dose, single or two shots; several received placebo; per-sample allocation not given. Each sample was drawn 63 days after the first injection (of vaccine or placebo). The data were produced by immunoSEQ multiplex PCR, yet TCRdb's version contains in-frame clones alone and is incomplete. The table lists about 460,000 clones, 80% to 90% of them singletons. The sequence was obtained from a person aged 18-65 years who received the Ad26.COV2.S COVID-19 vaccine or a placebo. Sequencing used peripheral blood, obtained in a trial of Ad26.COV2.S vaccine versus placebo. V usage is TRBV9 and J usage is TRBJ2-1; 11 bases match TRBD2. The CDR3 DNA reads as TGTGCCAGCAGCGCCTTACTAGCGGGAGAGGCGAATGAGCAGTTCTTC. The encoded protein is CASSALLAGEANEQFF.